These T cell receptor beta chains were read from a single sample in a study of metastatic and nonmetastatic thyroid tumors. TCRdb re-clonotyped the PCR reads through MiXCR. This sample has about 11,000 clones, with over 30% found just once. Sequences were obtained from tumor tissue. These receptors all stem from a female donor with papillary thyroid cancer or a benign thyroid nodule (not recorded which). Some clones in this sample may be carry-over from other donors' samples. CDR3s include the opening cysteine and the closing phenylalanine or tryptophan. D genes are given only for firm matches. Part of the rows lack a size; the others show once, few, many or a class for expanded clones.

length,J,V,D,size,DNA,CDR3
14,TRBJ2-3,TRBV6-4,TRBD1,-,TGTGCCAGCACGCTTCATACAGGGGGCAGGGCGCAGTATTTT,CASTLHTGGRAQYF
13,TRBJ2-1,TRBV27,TRBD2,few,TGTGCCAGCAGTTTAGCGGGAGCATCTGAGCAGTTCTTC,CASSLAGASEQFF
14,TRBJ2-7,TRBV6-1,-,-,TGTGCCAGCAGCGCCGCGTCAGGGAACAACGAGCAGTACTTC,CASSAASGNNEQYF
12,TRBJ2-1,TRBV11-3,-,-,TGTGCCAGCAGCCTCCTTCGGGGTGAGCAGTTCTTC,CASSLLRGEQFF
15,TRBJ2-2,TRBV5-1,-,-,TGCGCCAGCAGCTACGGACAGGAGGGACTAGGGGAGCTGTTTTTT,CASSYGQEGLGELFF
13,TRBJ1-2,TRBV25-1,-,few,TGTGCCAGCAGTGAAAATCGGCAGGTTGGCTACACCTTC,CASSENRQVGYTF
16,TRBJ2-1,TRBV14,-,once,TGTGCCAGCAGCCAAGGGGCCGGGAGAATCTACAATGAGCAGTTCTTC,CASSQGAGRIYNEQFF
16,TRBJ1-3,TRBV15,-,-,TGTGCCACCAGCAGAGATGTTACAGCTACTGGAAACACCATATATTTT,CATSRDVTATGNTIYF
13,TRBJ2-2,TRBV11-2,-,-,TGTGCCAGCAGCTCCCGTACCACCGGGGAGCTGTTTTTT,CASSSRTTGELFF
17,TRBJ1-3,TRBV11-2,-,-,TGTGCCAGCAGCTTAAGTATTGAGGTTTCCTCTGGAAACACCATATATTTT,CASSLSIEVSSGNTIYF
16,TRBJ2-1,TRBV12-3/TRBV12-4,TRBD2,-,TGTGCCAGCAGGACCGCCGGGACTAGCGGGAGAAGTGAGCAGTTCTTC,CASRTAGTSGRSEQFF
14,TRBJ1-2,TRBV6-2/TRBV6-3,-,few,TGTGCCAGCAGTTGCGGGTTCGCTAACTATGGCTACACCTTC,CASSCGFANYGYTF
14,TRBJ2-7,TRBV20-1,TRBD2,once,TGCAGTGCTGATGGCGGGGGGAACTACTACGAGCAGTACTTC,CSADGGGNYYEQYF
15,TRBJ2-7,TRBV28,TRBD2,few,TGTGCCAGCAGTTCTGGGACTAGCGGGAGAGGCGAGCAGTACTTC,CASSSGTSGRGEQYF
13,TRBJ2-3,TRBV6-1,-,-,TGTGCCAGCAGTGATGGAGACGCGGATACGCAGTATTTT,CASSDGDADTQYF
14,TRBJ1-6,TRBV19,-,few,TGTGCCAGTAGTCTCCCCCGGCCCGATTCACCCCTCCACTTT,CASSLPRPDSPLHF
13,TRBJ2-5,TRBV2,TRBD1,few,TGTGCCGGTGACAGGGGGAACCAAGAGACCCAGTACTTC,CAGDRGNQETQYF
12,TRBJ2-3,TRBV3-1,-,-,TGTGCCAGCAGCCACGCCGCAGATACGCAGTATTTT,CASSHAADTQYF
14,TRBJ2-7,TRBV28,TRBD1,few,TGTGCCAGCAACAATGGGGACAGCCCCTACGAGCAGTACTTC,CASNNGDSPYEQYF
14,TRBJ1-2,TRBV19,-,few,TGTGCCAGTAGTATAGAGGATGAGTTCTATGGCTACACCTTC,CASSIEDEFYGYTF
13,TRBJ2-7,TRBV7-2,-,-,TGTGCCAGTAAGGACTACCTAGGGGACGAGCAGTACTTC,CASKDYLGDEQYF
12,TRBJ2-1,TRBV30,-,-,TGTGCCTGGAGTCTGGGGCACAATGAGCAGTTCTTC,CAWSLGHNEQFF
15,TRBJ2-1,TRBV6-1,TRBD2,few,TGTGCCAGCAGTAGTGGCGGGAGGTCCTACAATGAGCAGTTCTTC,CASSSGGRSYNEQFF
15,TRBJ2-7,TRBV19,TRBD1,-,TGTGCCAGTAGTCGGTATGGGCAGGGGGCCTACGAGCAGTACTTC,CASSRYGQGAYEQYF
19,TRBJ2-3,TRBV6-2/TRBV6-3,-,-,TGTGCCAGCAGTCCGAGGGGGGCGACTAGCTGGGGGTCCCTCGTTACGCAGTATTTT,CASSPRGATSWGSLVTQYF
16,TRBJ2-7,TRBV6-2/TRBV6-3,TRBD1,-,TGTGCCAGCAGTTCCCCCCCCGGGACAGGGGGGTACGAGCAGTACTTC,CASSSPPGTGGYEQYF
13,TRBJ1-2,TRBV12-3/TRBV12-4,-,large,TGTGCCAGCAGTTTCGACAACGAGGGTGGCTACACCTTC,CASSFDNEGGYTF
15,TRBJ2-7,TRBV20-1,-,-,TGCAGTGCTATCCCCCGGGACCAAAGCTCCTACGAGCAGTACTTC,CSAIPRDQSSYEQYF
15,TRBJ2-3,TRBV2,-,-,TGTGCCAGCAGTGAACGACCGGGACTCCGAGATACGCAGTATTTT,CASSERPGLRDTQYF
12,TRBJ1-2,TRBV30,-,-,TGTGCCCGATCAGGGGAAAAGGGTGGCTACACCTTC,CARSGEKGGYTF
14,TRBJ2-7,TRBV7-2,-,-,TGTGCCAGCAGTACAACCGGGACAACCTACGAGCAGTACTTC,CASSTTGTTYEQYF
16,TRBJ1-6,TRBV5-1,-,-,TGCGCCAGCAGCTTTAGGTCGGCCGCGCGTGATTCACCCCTCCACTTT,CASSFRSAARDSPLHF
15,TRBJ1-1,TRBV11-2,-,-,TGTGCCAGCAGCTTATACCACTTGGTGAACACTGAAGCTTTCTTT,CASSLYHLVNTEAFF
15,TRBJ2-1,TRBV5-1,-,-,TGCGCCAGCAGCAGGGCTCGGGAGAGAAACAATGAGCAGTTCTTC,CASSRARERNNEQFF
15,TRBJ2-3,TRBV6-2/TRBV6-3,-,-,TGTGCCAGCAGTTTAACGGGGGGCCAGGAAGATACGCAGTATTTT,CASSLTGGQEDTQYF
13,TRBJ2-7,TRBV27,-,few,TGTGCCAGCAGTTCCTCCCCCTCCTACGAGCAGTACTTC,CASSSSPSYEQYF
13,TRBJ2-7,TRBV4-1,-,once,TGCGCCAGCAGCCGAGACTTTCTATACGAGCAGTACTTC,CASSRDFLYEQYF
16,TRBJ2-1,TRBV11-2,TRBD2,-,TGTGCCAGCAGCGTGAGACAGATAGCGGGGAACAATGAGCAGTTCTTC,CASSVRQIAGNNEQFF
15,TRBJ1-2,TRBV6-6,-,-,TGTGCCAGCAGTTACTCCCCAGGGGCTAACTATGGCTACACCTTC,CASSYSPGANYGYTF
12,TRBJ1-2,TRBV28,-,-,TGTGCCAGCAGTTTATCACCGGATGGCTACACCTTC,CASSLSPDGYTF
15,TRBJ1-3,TRBV30,-,-,TGTGCCTGGAGTAGAACAGGCCATTCTGGAAACACCATATATTTT,CAWSRTGHSGNTIYF
15,TRBJ2-3,TRBV18,-,-,TGTGCCAGCTCAGGGGTCGAGCAGAGCACAGATACGCAGTATTTT,CASSGVEQSTDTQYF
14,TRBJ2-2,TRBV6-4,TRBD1,-,TGTGCCAGCAGTGACAAGGGGGCCACCGGGGAGCTGTTTTTT,CASSDKGATGELFF
13,TRBJ2-7,TRBV5-1,-,-,TGCGCCAGCAGCCCCGGGGCCACCTACGAGCAGTACTTC,CASSPGATYEQYF
15,TRBJ2-1,TRBV4-3,TRBD2,-,TGCGCCAGCAGCCCACTAGCGAGCTCCTACAATGAGCAGTTCTTC,CASSPLASSYNEQFF
16,TRBJ2-1,TRBV11-2,TRBD2,-,TGTGCCAGCAGCTTACAAGCGGGAGGGTTCTACAATGAGCAGTTCTTC,CASSLQAGGFYNEQFF
15,TRBJ1-6,TRBV6-2/TRBV6-3,TRBD1,-,TGTGCCAGCACTCACACGGGACAGGGTCGTTCACCCCTCCACTTT,CASTHTGQGRSPLHF
15,TRBJ2-7,TRBV6-1,-,-,TGTGCCAGCAGTGAGCCAGGGGATGGCACCTACGAGCAGTACTTC,CASSEPGDGTYEQYF
16,TRBJ2-3,TRBV3-1,-,-,TGTGCCAGCAGCCTATTTTCGGGCGGGTCTGCAGATACGCAGTATTTT,CASSLFSGGSADTQYF
10,TRBJ1-2,TRBV28,-,-,TGTGCCAGCGGCCGCTATGGCTACACCTTC,CASGRYGYTF
14,TRBJ2-7,TRBV28,TRBD1,few,TGTGCCAGCAGTTTGTACAGGGGAGCCTACGAGCAGTACTTC,CASSLYRGAYEQYF
16,TRBJ2-5,TRBV28,-,few,TGTGCCAGCAGTGACATCGGGGTCGGGCGAGGAGAGACCCAGTACTTC,CASSDIGVGRGETQYF
14,TRBJ2-5,TRBV25-1,-,-,TGTGCCAGCAGGAAGGGGGGGGCCGGTGAGACCCAGTACTTC,CASRKGGAGETQYF